Below are 8 T cell receptor beta chains sequenced from a single sample in a study of cytomegalovirus exposure and HLA in healthy donors (dated by TCRdb to about 2017). Preparation of the library involved the immunoSEQ multiplex PCR assay. For the multiplex PCR, a mixture combining 60 forward primers for TCR Vbeta segments and 13 reverse primers for TCR Jbeta segments was used. TCRdb took over this immuneACCESS table, retaining in-frame rearrangements with V and J assigned. Such tables are incomplete; in checked studies, under half of the missing clones stem from an unresolved V gene, and the remainder is unexplained. This sample holds approximately 210,000 clones; 60% to 80% were observed only once. Approximately 2.1% of the sample rests with the top ten. The sequenced sample was PBMCs. These receptors all come from a woman aged 25 to 39 in good health and CMV-seropositive.

The rearrangement joins TRBV18 to TRBJ1-3; D unresolved. The CDR3 consists of 15 residues. Germline V lookup: CDR1 KGHSH, CDR2 LQKENI. V was clipped by 6 bases and J by 1 base, with 13 bases between them. The DNA for the CDR3 is TGTGCCAGCTCGAGGGCAGGCTCTTCTGGAAACACCATATATTTT. Translated, it gives CASSRAGSSGNTIYF.

V is TRBV6-1 and J is TRBJ2-7; D is ambiguous. The germline V gene has CDR1 MNHNS and CDR2 SASEGT. This CDR3 has 14 residues. V lost 1 base to trimming and J lost 0 bases, with 7 bases between them. CDR3 protein: CASSEGPNSYEQYF. In nucleotides, the CDR3 is TGTGCCAGCAGTGAAGGGCCGAACTCCTACGAGCAGTACTTC.

Only a few counts were recorded for this clone. This chain connects TRBV7-8 to TRBJ2-7; 9 bases fit TRBD1. Losses at the gene ends were 5 bases for V and 4 bases for J; bases not matched to a gene: 3. CDR1 is SGHVS, CDR2 FQNEAQ, per germline. This CDR3 contains 13 residues. In DNA, the CDR3 is TGTGCCAGCAGCGGGGACAGGGCTTACGAGCAGTACTTC. Amino acids: CASSGDRAYEQYF. Combining the CDR3 with reference TRBV7-8 and TRBJ2-7 gives the whole variable domain GAGVSQSPRYKVAKRGQDVALRCDPISGHVSLFWYQQALGQGPEFLTYFQNEAQLDKSGLPSDRFFAERPEGSVSTLKIQRTQQEDSAVYLCASSGDRAYEQYFGPGTRLTVT.

The CDR3 region has the DNA TGTGCCAGCAGACCCCAAAGGACAGCAATGAACACTGAAGCTTTCTTT. Protein: CASRPQRTAMNTEAFF. This chain uses TRBV2 with TRBJ1-1; D may be TRBD1 (6 bases). V shed 6 bases and J shed 0 bases, with 17 bases lying between them. Germline CDR1 SNHLY, CDR2 FYNNEI. The CDR3 has 16 residues.

The rearrangement joins TRBV29-1 to TRBJ2-7, with a tentative D call TRBD2 (5 bases). This CDR3 contains 13 residues. V lost 5 bases and J 0 bases, leaving 11 bases between the germline ends. Per the germline V gene, CDR1 is SQVTM and CDR2 is ANQGSEA. The DNA of the CDR3 is TGCAGCGTTTGGACTGATATCTCCTACGAGCAGTACTTC. Residues: CSVWTDISYEQYF.

This chain links TRBV30 with TRBJ2-5; 7 nucleotides match TRBD2. Germline assignment: CDR1 GTSNPN and CDR2 SVGIG (reference sequence). V gave up 7 bases and J gave up 5 bases; unmatched junction bases: 19. The CDR3 consists of 16 residues. CDR3 in DNA: TGTGCCTCTACCCAGGACGGGCTAGCGGTAGGGGAGACCCAGTACTTC. Protein product: CASTQDGLAVGETQYF.

The V gene is TRBV6-5, the J gene TRBJ2-2; 7 bases match TRBD1. With 4 bases clipped from V and 5 bases from J, the junction kept 10 bases outside the gene matches. The germline CDR1 and CDR2 sequences are MNHEY and SVGAGI. The CDR3 loop spans 16 amino acids. CDR3 nucleotides: TGTGCCAGCAGTTTCGCCCGGGACAGAGATACCGGGGAGCTGTTTTTT. Protein sequence: CASSFARDRDTGELFF.

The rearrangement joins TRBV16 to TRBJ2-1; 7 nucleotides match TRBD2. The CDR3 sequence is 15 residues long. Trimming took 2 bases from V and 4 from J; bases not matched to a gene: 5. CDR1 KGHSY and CDR2 FQNENV come from the germline V gene. For the CDR3, the DNA is TGTGCCAGCAGCCAAAGGGCGGGAGTTTACAATGAGCAGTTCTTC. The encoded protein is CASSQRAGVYNEQFF.